This is a list of T cell receptor beta chains from one sample in a study of Graves' ophthalmopathy and Graves' hyperthyroidism. TCRdb reprocessed the multiplex PCR reads with MiXCR, giving one entry per CDR3 protein. The sample lists 1 million to 1.3 million distinct CDR3 sequences, roughly 35% seen once, with around 10% in the top ten. The sequenced material came from peripheral blood or thyroid tissue (not recorded which). These receptor sequences come from an adult man with Graves' hyperthyroidism. The CDR3 runs from the conserved cysteine through the conserved F or W. A D gene is named only where the DNA matches it firmly. For some rows the clone size is stated as once, few or many, or as a class when expanded; others skip it.

V gene	clone size	D gene	CDR3 protein
TRBV12-3/TRBV12-4	NA	TRBD2	CASRGLGLAGGPRETQYF
TRBV2	NA	TRBD2	CASSQLAGFSYEQYF
TRBV12-3/TRBV12-4	many	NA	CASKGIGNQPQHF
TRBV25-1	NA	TRBD1	CASQDRGLGGYTF
TRBV7-9	many	NA	CASSLSIGQPYEQYF
TRBV12-3/TRBV12-4	many	TRBD1	CASSFWTGGVGAFF
TRBV2	many	NA	CASSEGENQPQHF
TRBV10-3	NA	NA	CASSEGRRQAQHF
TRBV7-9	NA	TRBD2	CASSPWTSSETQYF
TRBV12-3/TRBV12-4	few	TRBD1	CASSSPTGKNYGYTF
TRBV10-3	NA	NA	CAISVTSLNTGELFF
TRBV5-1	many	NA	CASSLEGKPSGNTIYF
TRBV6-4	NA	NA	CASKSGMDEQYF
TRBV18	few	NA	CASSPAGVNTEAFF
TRBV20-1	few	TRBD2	CSAPNSGGAYEQYF
TRBV7-9	NA	TRBD1	CASSHPGQGTRTEAFF
TRBV2	NA	NA	CASSVSARGYTF
TRBV11-2	few	NA	CASSLVEPVGELFF
TRBV15	NA	NA	CATSRDRGSRSSYEQYF
TRBV7-2	many	NA	CASSLAGGRNYGYTF
TRBV20-1	many	NA	CSARVWTGNQPQHF
TRBV6-6	once	NA	CASRIMDNSSYEQYF